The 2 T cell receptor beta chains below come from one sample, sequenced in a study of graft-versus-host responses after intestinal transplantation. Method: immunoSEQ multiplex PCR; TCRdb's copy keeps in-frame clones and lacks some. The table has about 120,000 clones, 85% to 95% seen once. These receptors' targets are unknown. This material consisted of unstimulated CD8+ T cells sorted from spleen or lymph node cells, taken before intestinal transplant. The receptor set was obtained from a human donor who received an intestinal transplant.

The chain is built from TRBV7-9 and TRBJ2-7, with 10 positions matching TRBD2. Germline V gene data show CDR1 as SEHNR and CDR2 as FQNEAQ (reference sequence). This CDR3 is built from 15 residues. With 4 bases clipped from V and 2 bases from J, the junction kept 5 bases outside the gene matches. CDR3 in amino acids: CASSSPSGSTYEQYF. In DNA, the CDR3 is TGTGCCAGCAGCTCTCCTAGCGGGAGTACCTACGAGCAGTACTTC. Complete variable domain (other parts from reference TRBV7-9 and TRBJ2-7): DTGVSQNPRHKITKRGQNVTFRCDPISEHNRLYWYRQTLGQGPEFLTYFQNEAQLEKSRLLSDRFSAERPKGSFSTLEIQRTEQGDSAMYLCASSSPSGSTYEQYFGPGTRLTVT.

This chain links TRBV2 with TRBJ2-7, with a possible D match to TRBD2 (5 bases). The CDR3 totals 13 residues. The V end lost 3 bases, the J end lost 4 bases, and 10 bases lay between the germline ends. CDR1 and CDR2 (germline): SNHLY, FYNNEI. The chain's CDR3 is CASSDETTYEQYF. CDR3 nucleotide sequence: TGTGCCAGCAGTGATGAGACTACTTACGAGCAGTACTTC.